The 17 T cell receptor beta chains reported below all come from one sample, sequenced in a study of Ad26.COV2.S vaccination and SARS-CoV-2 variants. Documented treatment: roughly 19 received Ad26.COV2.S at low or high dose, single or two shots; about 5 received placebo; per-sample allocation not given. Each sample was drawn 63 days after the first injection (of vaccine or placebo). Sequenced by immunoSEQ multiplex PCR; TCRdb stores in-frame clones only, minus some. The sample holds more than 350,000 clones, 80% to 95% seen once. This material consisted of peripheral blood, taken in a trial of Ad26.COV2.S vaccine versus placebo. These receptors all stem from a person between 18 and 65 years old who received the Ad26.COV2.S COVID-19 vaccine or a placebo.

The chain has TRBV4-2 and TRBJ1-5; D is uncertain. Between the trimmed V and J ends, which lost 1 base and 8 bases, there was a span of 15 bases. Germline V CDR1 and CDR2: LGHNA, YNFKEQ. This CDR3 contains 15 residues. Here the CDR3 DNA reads TGTGCCAGCAGCCAAGTTGGGTACCGGAGGGAGCCCCAGCATTTT. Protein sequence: CASSQVGYRREPQHF.

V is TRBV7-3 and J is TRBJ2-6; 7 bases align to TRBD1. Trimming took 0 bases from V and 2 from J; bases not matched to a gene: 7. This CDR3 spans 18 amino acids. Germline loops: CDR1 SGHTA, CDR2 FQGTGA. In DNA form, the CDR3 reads TGTGCCAGCAGCTTAACAGGGGGCAGCCTTACTGGGGCCAACGTCCTGACTTTC. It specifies CASSLTGGSLTGANVLTF.

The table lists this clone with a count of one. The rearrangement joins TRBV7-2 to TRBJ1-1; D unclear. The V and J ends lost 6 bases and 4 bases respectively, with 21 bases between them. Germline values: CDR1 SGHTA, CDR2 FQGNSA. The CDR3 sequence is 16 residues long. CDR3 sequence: CASSHFRHKPGTEAFF. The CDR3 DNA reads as TGTGCCAGCAGTCATTTCCGGCATAAGCCAGGCACTGAAGCTTTCTTT.

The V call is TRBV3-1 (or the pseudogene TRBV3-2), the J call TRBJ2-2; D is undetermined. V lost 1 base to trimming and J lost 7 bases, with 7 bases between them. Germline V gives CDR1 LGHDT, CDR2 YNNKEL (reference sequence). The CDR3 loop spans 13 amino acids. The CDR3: CASSQGAGGELFF. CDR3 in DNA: TGTGCCAGCAGCCAAGGTGCAGGCGGGGAGCTGTTTTTT.

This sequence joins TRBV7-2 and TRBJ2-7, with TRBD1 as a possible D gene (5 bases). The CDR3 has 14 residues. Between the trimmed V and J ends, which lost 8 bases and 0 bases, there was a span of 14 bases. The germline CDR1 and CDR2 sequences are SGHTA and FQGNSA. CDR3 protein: CASAKGSHSYEQYF. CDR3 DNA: TGTGCCAGCGCCAAGGGGTCTCACTCCTACGAGCAGTACTTC.

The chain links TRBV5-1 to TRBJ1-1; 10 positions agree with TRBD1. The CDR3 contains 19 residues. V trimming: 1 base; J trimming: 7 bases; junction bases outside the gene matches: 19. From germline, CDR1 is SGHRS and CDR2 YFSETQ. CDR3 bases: TGCGCCAGCAGCTTGCTATCTTTCCCGGGACAGGGGTCTGGGGTTGAAGCTTTCTTT. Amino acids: CASSLLSFPGQGSGVEAFF.

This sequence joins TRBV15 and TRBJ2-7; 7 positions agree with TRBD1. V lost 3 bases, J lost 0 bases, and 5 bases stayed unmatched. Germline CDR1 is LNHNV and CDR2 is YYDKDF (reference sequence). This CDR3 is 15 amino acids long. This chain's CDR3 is CATSSGQAHSYEQYF. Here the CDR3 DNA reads TGTGCCACCAGCAGTGGACAGGCCCACTCCTACGAGCAGTACTTC. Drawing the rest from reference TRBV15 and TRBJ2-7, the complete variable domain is DAMVIQNPRYQVTQFGKPVTLSCSQTLNHNVMYWYQQKSSQAPKLLFHYYDKDFNNEADTPDNFQSRRPNTSFCFLDIRSPGLGDTAMYLCATSSGQAHSYEQYFGPGTRLTVT.

Here the CDR3 reads CSANAEQFF. CDR3 nucleotides: TGCAGTGCTAATGCAGAGCAGTTCTTC. The chain has TRBV20-1 and TRBJ2-1; D call uncertain. V was trimmed by 4 bases and J by 10 bases, leaving 5 bases between them. Germline V gene lookup returns CDR1 DFQATT and CDR2 SNEGSKA (reference sequence). CDR3 size: 9 residues.

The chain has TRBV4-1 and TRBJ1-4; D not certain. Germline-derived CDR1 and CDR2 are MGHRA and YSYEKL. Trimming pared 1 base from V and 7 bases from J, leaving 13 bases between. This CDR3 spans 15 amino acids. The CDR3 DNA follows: TGCGCCAGCAGCCAAGTGGTGGGGAAGGGTGAAAAACTGTTTTTT. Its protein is CASSQVVGKGEKLFF.

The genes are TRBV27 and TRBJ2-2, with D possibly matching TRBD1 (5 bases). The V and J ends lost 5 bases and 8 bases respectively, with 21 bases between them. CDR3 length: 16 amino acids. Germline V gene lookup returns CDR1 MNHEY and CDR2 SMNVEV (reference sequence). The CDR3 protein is CASSHPPPGLGGELFF. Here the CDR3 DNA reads TGTGCCAGCAGTCACCCCCCCCCAGGGCTAGGAGGGGAGCTGTTTTTT.

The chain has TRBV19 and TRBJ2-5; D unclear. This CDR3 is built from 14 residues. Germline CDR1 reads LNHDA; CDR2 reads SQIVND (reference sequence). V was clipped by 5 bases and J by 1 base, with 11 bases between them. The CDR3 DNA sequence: TGTGCCAGTAGTTTCGGTGCTCTCCAAGAGACCCAGTACTTC. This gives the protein CASSFGALQETQYF.

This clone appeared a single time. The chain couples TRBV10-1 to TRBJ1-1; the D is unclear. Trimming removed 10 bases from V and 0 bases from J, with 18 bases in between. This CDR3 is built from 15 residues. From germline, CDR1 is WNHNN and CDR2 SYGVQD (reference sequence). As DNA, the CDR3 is TGCGCCACCTTAGGCAGGTATTTCATGAACACTGAAGCTTTCTTT. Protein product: CATLGRYFMNTEAFF.

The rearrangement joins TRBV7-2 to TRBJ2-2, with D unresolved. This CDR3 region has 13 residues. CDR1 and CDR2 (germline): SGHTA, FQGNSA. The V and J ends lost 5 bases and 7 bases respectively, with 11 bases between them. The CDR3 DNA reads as TGTGCCAGCAGCGAGACCCCCGTCGGGGAGCTGTTTTTT. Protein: CASSETPVGELFF. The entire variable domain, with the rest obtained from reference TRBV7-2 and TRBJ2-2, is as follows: GAGVSQSPSNKVTEKGKDVELRCDPISGHTALYWYRQSLGQGLEFLIYFQGNSAPDKSGLPSDRFSAERTGGSVSTLTIQRTQQEDSAVYLCASSETPVGELFFGEGSRLTVL.

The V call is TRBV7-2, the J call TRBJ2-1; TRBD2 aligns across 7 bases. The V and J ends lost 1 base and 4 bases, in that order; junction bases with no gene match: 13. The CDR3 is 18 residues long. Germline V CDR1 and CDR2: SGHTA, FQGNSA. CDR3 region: CASSLVPSGGGRYNEQFF. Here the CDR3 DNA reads TGTGCCAGCAGCTTAGTCCCGTCGGGCGGGGGACGGTACAATGAGCAGTTCTTC.

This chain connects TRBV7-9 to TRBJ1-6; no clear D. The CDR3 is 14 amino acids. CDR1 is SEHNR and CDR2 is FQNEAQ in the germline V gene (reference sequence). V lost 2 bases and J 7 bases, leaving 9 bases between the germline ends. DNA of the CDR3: TGTGCCAGCAGCTTAAATCCCGGCAATTCACCCCTCCACTTT. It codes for CASSLNPGNSPLHF.

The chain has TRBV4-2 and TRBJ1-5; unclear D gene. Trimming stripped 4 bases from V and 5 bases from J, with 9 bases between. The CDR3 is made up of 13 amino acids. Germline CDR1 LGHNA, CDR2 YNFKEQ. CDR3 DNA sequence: TGTGCCAGCAGCCTAGCCGCGGATCAGCCCCAGCATTTT. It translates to CASSLAADQPQHF.

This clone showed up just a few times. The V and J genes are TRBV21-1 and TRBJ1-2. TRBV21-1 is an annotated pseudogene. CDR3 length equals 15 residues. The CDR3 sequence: CASTRFKGLGYGYTF. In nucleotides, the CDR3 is TGTGCCAGCACCCGGTTTAAAGGGCTGGGCTATGGCTACACCTTC.